This T cell receptor beta chain was recorded in a study of T cells in Graves' hyperthyroidism and ophthalmopathy. Notes on the study in general: Ophthalmopathy was separated from stable hyperthyroidism by a 13 V-J model.

This clonotype was recorded a few times. The antigen remains unidentified. From RNA transcripts, TCR beta CDR3 regions were amplified. The HTBI primer set served for first-round RT-PCR of the TCR CDR3. TCRdb passed the multiplex PCR reads through MiXCR, listing each CDR3 protein once. The sample lists 450,000 to 600,000 distinct CDR3 sequences, around 20% occurring once. Lactation, pregnancy, other autoimmune disease or uncontrolled infection led to exclusion of patients. There are 14 residues in the CDR3. V gave up 7 bases and J gave up 2 bases, with 15 bases separating them. Per the germline V gene, CDR1 is MNHNS and CDR2 is SASEGT.

The sequencing sample was made of blood. This TCR was sampled from a man aged 40-50 years with Graves' ophthalmopathy. The chain couples TRBV6-1 to TRBJ2-7; TRBD1 is a possible D gene (6 bases). For the CDR3, the DNA is TGTGCCAGCAACCAGCAGGGGCTTCCCTACGAGCAGTACTTC. Its translation: CASNQQGLPYEQYF.